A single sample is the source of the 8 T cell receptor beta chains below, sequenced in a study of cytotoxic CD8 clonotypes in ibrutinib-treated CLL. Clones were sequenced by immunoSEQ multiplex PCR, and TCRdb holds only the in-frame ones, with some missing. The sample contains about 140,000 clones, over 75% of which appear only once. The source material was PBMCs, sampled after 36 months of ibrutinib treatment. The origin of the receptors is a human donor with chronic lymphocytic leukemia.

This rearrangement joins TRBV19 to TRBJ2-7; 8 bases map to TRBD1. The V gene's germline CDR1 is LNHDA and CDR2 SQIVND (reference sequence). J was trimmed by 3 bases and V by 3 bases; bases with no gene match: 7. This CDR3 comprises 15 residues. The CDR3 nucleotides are TGTGCCAGTAGTATGAGACAGGGGTGGCTCTACGAGCAGTACTTC. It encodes CASSMRQGWLYEQYF.

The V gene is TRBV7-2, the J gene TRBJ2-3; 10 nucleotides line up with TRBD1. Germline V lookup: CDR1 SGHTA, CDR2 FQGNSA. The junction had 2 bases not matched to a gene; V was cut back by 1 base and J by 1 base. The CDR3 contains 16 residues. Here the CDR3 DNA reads TGTGCCAGCAGCTTAGGGGGACAGGGGCGCACAGATACGCAGTATTTT. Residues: CASSLGGQGRTDTQYF.

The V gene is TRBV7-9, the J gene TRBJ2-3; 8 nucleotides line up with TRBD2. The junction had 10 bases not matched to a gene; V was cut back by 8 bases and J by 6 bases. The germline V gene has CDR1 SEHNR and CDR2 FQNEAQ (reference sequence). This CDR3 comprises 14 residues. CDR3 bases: TGTGCCAGCCCCGGACTAGCCGGGTGGGATACGCAGTATTTT. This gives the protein CASPGLAGWDTQYF.

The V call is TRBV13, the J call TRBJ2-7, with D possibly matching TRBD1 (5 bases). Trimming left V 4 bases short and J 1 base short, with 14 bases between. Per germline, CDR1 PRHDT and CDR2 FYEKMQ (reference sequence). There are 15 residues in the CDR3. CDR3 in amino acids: CASSSVSTDSYEQYF. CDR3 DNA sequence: TGTGCCAGCAGCTCCGTCTCGACAGATTCCTACGAGCAGTACTTC.

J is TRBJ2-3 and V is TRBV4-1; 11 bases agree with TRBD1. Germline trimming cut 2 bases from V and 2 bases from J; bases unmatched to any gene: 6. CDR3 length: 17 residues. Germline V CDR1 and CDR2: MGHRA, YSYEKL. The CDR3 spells CASSQSGQGAYTDTQYF. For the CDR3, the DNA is TGCGCCAGCAGCCAAAGCGGACAGGGGGCTTACACAGATACGCAGTATTTT.

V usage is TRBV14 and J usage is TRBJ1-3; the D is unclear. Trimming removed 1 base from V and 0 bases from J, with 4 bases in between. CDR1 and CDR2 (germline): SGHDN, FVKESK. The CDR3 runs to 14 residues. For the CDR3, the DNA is TGTGCCAGCAGCCAAGGAAGCTCTGGAAACACCATATATTTT. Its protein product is CASSQGSSGNTIYF.

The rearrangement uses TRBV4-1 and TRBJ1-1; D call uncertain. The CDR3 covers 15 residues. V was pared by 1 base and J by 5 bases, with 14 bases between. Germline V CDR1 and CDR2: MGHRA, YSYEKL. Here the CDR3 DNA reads TGCGCCAGCAGCCAAGCGGGAGGGCGAAAGACTGAAGCTTTCTTT. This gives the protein CASSQAGGRKTEAFF.

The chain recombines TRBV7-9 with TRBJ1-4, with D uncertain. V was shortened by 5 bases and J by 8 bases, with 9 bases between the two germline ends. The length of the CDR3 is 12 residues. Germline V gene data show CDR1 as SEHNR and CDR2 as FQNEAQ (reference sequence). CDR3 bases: TGTGCCAGCAGCCCCCCGGGGGAAAAACTGTTTTTT. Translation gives CASSPPGEKLFF.